Described below is a single T cell receptor (beta chain) sequence and its context. Its antigen remains undetermined. No clone much larger than this one lies a single base away; base qualities are absent. These data originate in a study of blood T cell repertoires in COVID-19 (TCRdb year 2020). Regarding the research as a whole: Samples covering the acute and convalescent phases of COVID-19 were provided by collaborators in the United States, Italy and Spain. Sample metadata almost always included a de-identified subject ID, COVID-19 status, age in years and sex. The repertoires were released in a freely available public database meant as a resource for research on the immune response to SARS-CoV-2. The prospective study material was composed of cDNA or gDNA derived from T cells, B-cell-depleted T cells, or PBMCs. The dataset comprised deeply sampled blood TCRbeta repertoires from subjects exposed to, actively infected with, or recovered from COVID-19. HLA class I and class II types, where available, came from metadata supplied by the sample provider rather than from assay-based typing. The samples were drawn from the first 160 participants of the ongoing ImmuneRACE study and from over a thousand subjects provided by 6 global collaborators. Overall study results and their limits: The amount of clinical and demographic metadata varied by source and participant and was provided uncurated.

TCRbeta CDR3 regions were amplified from genomic DNA by means of the immunoSEQ Assay, a bias-controlled multiplex PCR. The paper's data handling went like this. Within the assay, amplification of reference gene primers was used to estimate how many nucleated cells each sample contained. Sequence reads were collapsed and filtered to measure the absolute abundance of every unique TCRbeta CDR3 rearrangement. For each sample, productive Simpson clonality was calculated as the square root of Simpson's diversity index over productive rearrangements. This is the immuneACCESS table as TCRdb keeps it, with only in-frame sequences that have V and J called. A part of the clones is gone; compared with another copy, unresolved V genes explain less than half, and the rest is unexplained. V, J and clone size were drawn from that table, and D and trimming were deduced from the DNA. This sample holds under 300,000 clones; 84% were observed only once. The top ten clones comprise 4% to 4.5% of the sample.

Trimming leaves V shorter by 0 bases and J shorter by 1 base, with the junction holding 5 bases beyond the gene matches. Reading the germline V gene gives CDR1 MNHEY and CDR2 SVGAGI. Including cysteine and phenylalanine, the CDR3 has 16 amino acids. Only CDR3 DNA remains: 48 bases, in frame from the first base. Collaborating institutions collected whole blood in K2EDTA tubes following their own protocols. Collaborator samples were shipped for TCRbeta analysis as frozen whole blood, isolated PBMCs, or DNA extracted from either sample type. The receptor's source is a man aged 50 to 59 with acute or convalescent COVID-19. The chain employs TRBV6-5 and TRBJ2-7, and 8 junction bases match TRBD2. The sequenced sample consisted of peripheral blood. The CDR3 is CASSYSLAGGSYEQYF. The sequenced DNA is TGTGCCAGCAGTTACTCCCTGGCGGGGGGTTCCTACGAGCAGTACTTC.